This T cell receptor beta chain was recovered during a study of blood T cell repertoires in COVID-19. For the study at large: Collection of acute and convalescent COVID-19 samples took place in the United States, Italy and Spain. PBMCs, B-cell-depleted T cells, or T cells provided the cDNA or gDNA that made up the material.

V was cut by 0 bases and J by 1 base, with 15 bases left in between. Looked up from germline, CDR1 is SGHVS and CDR2 is FQNEAQ. The length of the CDR3 is 17 residues. Using immunoSEQ multiplex PCR, the repertoire was profiled, and TCRdb retains in-frame clones only, with some absent. The sample shows 30,000 to 45,000 clones, about 91% of them seen only once. The TCR sequence derives from a human donor in a cohort sampled during active COVID-19. The chain carries TRBV7-8 and TRBJ2-5; perhaps TRBD2 as D (6 bases). The sample comprised peripheral blood. The CDR3 is CASSLAPLARFQETQYF. Here the CDR3 DNA reads TGTGCCAGCAGCTTAGCGCCACTAGCTCGGTTCCAAGAGACCCAGTACTTC.